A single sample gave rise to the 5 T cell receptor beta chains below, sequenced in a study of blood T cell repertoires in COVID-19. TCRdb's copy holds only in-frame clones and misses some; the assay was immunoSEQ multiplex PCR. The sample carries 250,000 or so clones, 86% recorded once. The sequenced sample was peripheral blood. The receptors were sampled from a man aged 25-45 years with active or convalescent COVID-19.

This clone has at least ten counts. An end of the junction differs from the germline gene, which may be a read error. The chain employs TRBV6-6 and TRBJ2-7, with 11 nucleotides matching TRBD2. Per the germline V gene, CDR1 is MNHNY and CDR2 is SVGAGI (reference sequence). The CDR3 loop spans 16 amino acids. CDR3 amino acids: CASSDSSGGFSYEQYF. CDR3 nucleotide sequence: TGTGCCAGCAGTGACTCTAGCGGGGGGTTTTCCTACGAGCAGTACTTC.

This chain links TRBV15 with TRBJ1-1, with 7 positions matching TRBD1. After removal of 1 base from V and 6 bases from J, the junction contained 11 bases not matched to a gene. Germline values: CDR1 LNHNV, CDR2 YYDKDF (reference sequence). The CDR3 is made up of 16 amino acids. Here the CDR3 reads CATSRGSPRQGPEAFF. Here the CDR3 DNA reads TGTGCCACCAGCAGAGGCTCTCCCCGACAGGGACCTGAAGCTTTCTTT.

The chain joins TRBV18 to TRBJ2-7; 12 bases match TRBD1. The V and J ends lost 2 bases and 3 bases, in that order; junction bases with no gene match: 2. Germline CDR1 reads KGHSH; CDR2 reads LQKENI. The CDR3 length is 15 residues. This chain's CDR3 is CASSPRDRGLYEQYF. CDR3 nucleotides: TGTGCCAGCTCACCAAGGGACAGGGGGCTCTACGAGCAGTACTTC.

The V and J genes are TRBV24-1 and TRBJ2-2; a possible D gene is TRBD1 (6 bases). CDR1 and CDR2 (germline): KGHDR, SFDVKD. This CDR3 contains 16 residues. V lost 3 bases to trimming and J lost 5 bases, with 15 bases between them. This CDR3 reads CATSDVSGTQTGELFF. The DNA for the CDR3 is TGTGCCACCAGTGATGTTTCGGGGACACAGACCGGGGAGCTGTTTTTT.

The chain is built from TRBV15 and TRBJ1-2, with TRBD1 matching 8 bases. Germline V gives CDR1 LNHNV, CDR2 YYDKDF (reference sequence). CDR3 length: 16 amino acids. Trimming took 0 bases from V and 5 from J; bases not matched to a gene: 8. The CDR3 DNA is TGTGCCACCAGCAGAGATTGGGGGGACAGGTCGTATGGCTACACCTTC. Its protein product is CATSRDWGDRSYGYTF.